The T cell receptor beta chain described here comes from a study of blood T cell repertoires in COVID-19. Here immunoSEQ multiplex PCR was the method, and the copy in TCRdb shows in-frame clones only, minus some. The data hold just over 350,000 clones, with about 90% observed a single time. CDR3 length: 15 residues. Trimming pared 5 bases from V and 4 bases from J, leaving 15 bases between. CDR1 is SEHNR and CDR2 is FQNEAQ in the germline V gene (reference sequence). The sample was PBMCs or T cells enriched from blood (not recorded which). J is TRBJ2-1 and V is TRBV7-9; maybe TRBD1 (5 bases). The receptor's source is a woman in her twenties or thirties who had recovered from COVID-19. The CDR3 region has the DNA TGTGCCAGCAGCCCCGAACCAGACAGTTACAATGAGCAGTTCTTC. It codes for CASSPEPDSYNEQFF.